This T cell receptor (beta chain) comes out of a study of blood T cell repertoires in COVID-19. Looking at the study overall: Spain, Italy and the United States supplied samples that represented acute and convalescent COVID-19. The analysed material was cDNA or gDNA that came from T cells, B-cell-depleted T cells, or PBMCs.

The count of this clone is one. Profiled with immunoSEQ multiplex PCR; TCRdb holds only in-frame clones, not every one. The sample has around 93,000 clones; approximately 77% are singletons. The V end lost 1 base, the J end lost 9 bases, and 16 bases lay between the germline ends. The CDR3 has 15 residues. Germline V gene sequence: CDR1 LGHNA, CDR2 YNFKEQ. Specimen: peripheral blood. The chain links TRBV4-2 to TRBJ2-1, with D possibly being TRBD1 (5 bases). The receptor comes from a woman older than 75 with acute or convalescent COVID-19. The chain's CDR3 is CASSQGGPAVVEQFF. CDR3 DNA sequence: TGTGCCAGCAGCCAAGGGGGCCCCGCCGTAGTTGAGCAGTTCTTC.